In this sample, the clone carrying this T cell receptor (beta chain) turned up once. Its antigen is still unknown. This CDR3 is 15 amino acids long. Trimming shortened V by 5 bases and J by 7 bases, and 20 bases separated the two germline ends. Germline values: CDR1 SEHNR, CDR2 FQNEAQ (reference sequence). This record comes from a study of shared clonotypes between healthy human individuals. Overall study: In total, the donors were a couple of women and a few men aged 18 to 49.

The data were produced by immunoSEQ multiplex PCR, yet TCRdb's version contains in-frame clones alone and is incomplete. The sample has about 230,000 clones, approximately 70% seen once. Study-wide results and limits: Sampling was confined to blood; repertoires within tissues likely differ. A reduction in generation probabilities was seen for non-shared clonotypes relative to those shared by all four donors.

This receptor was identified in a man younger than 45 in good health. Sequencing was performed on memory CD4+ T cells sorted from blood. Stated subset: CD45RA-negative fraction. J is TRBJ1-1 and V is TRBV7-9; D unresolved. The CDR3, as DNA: TGTGCCAGCAGCCCTATAACTGGAGATGGAGGTGAAGCTTTCTTT. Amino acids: CASSPITGDGGEAFF.